Below are 26 T cell receptor beta chains sequenced from a single sample in a study of Graves' ophthalmopathy and Graves' hyperthyroidism listed by TCRdb under 2018. The instrument was an Illumina HiSeq 2000. For repertoire sequencing, TCR beta CDR3 regions were amplified from RNA transcripts. The first round of RT-PCR was done with HTBI primers and the Qiagen OneStep RT-PCR kit, and was followed by a second round of multiplex PCR, then size selection and purification. TCRdb ran its own pipeline on the public reads, namely fastp trimming at Q25 and MiXCR clone calling, and kept in-frame beta chains. Rows with one shared CDR3 protein collapse into an entry with the most common genes and DNA. The sample profile shows about 500,000 distinct CDR3 sequences; 35% to 40% of them were found once. Clones ranked in the top ten supply 3.5% to 4.5% of the sample. Specimen: peripheral blood or thyroid tissue (not recorded which). The receptors originated from an adult man with Graves' hyperthyroidism.

This clonotype appeared many times. The rearrangement links TRBV10-3 to TRBJ2-5; D is possibly TRBD1 (5 bases). The CDR3 runs 13 residues. Trimming cost V 6 bases and J 5 bases, with 13 bases left between them. Looked up from germline, CDR1 is ENHRY and CDR2 is SYGVKD. In DNA form, the CDR3 reads TGTGCCATCAGGCCCAGGGATCGGGAGACCCAGTACTTC. Encoded protein: CAIRPRDRETQYF.

This clonotype appeared a few times. V is TRBV5-1 and J is TRBJ2-2; 9 nucleotides match TRBD1. The V segment lost 0 bases and the J segment 6 bases; nucleotides outside the gene matches: 6. The CDR3 has 16 amino acids. Per germline, CDR1 SGHRS and CDR2 YFSETQ. The CDR3: CASSLVVTGGAGELFF. CDR3 coding DNA: TGCGCCAGCAGCTTGGTGGTGACAGGGGGTGCCGGGGAGCTGTTTTTT. The whole variable domain, remainder taken from reference TRBV5-1 and TRBJ2-2, is KAGVTQTPRYLIKTRGQQVTLSCSPISGHRSVSWYQQTPGQGLQFLFEYFSETQRNKGNFPGRFSGRQFSNSRSEMNVSTLELGDSALYLCASSLVVTGGAGELFFGEGSRLTVL.

This clonotype was seen at least ten times. The chain joins TRBV12-3 or TRBV12-4 to TRBJ1-1; D not resolved. The length of the CDR3 is 16 residues. Trimming stripped 2 bases from V and 3 bases from J, with 16 bases between. The DNA of the CDR3 is TGTGCCAGCAGTTTAATTGTAGGCAGACTTTACACTGAAGCTTTCTTT. Translation gives CASSLIVGRLYTEAFF.

The table lists this clonotype with many counts. V is TRBV6-5 and J is TRBJ2-5; 7 positions agree with TRBD1. Germline V CDR1 and CDR2: MNHEY, SVGAGI. The V gene end was trimmed by 2 bases and the J gene end by 4 bases; junction bases not matched to a gene: 7. CDR3 length equals 15 residues. The chain's CDR3 is CASSYTTGNSETQYF. DNA of the CDR3: TGTGCCAGCAGTTACACGACAGGGAACTCAGAGACCCAGTACTTC.

This chain uses TRBV20-1 with TRBJ1-1, with TRBD1 as a possible D gene (6 bases). The CDR3 length is 14 residues. Trimming removed 1 base at V and 5 bases at J, with 14 bases between. Germline values: CDR1 DFQATT, CDR2 SNEGSKA (reference sequence). CDR3 region: CSARAPGARTEAFF. As DNA, the CDR3 is TGCAGTGCTAGAGCCCCGGGGGCCCGAACTGAAGCTTTCTTT.

This clonotype was seen a handful of times. V is TRBV4-2 and J is TRBJ2-5; weak D call: TRBD2 (5 bases). Trimming left V 3 bases short and J 1 base short, with 12 bases between. The germline V gene has CDR1 LGHNA and CDR2 YNFKEQ. The CDR3 sequence is 15 residues long. The CDR3 here is CASSQLTAGQETQYF. The CDR3 DNA is TGTGCCAGCAGCCAGTTAACGGCGGGCCAAGAGACCCAGTACTTC.

As concerns this clonotype: This may be a read error, as it is one base from a much larger clone. Because it lacks the conserved phenylalanine or tryptophan at the end, this CDR3 is likely a read error. V is TRBV15 and J is TRBJ2-2; 8 bases line up with TRBD1. With 9 bases clipped from V and 3 bases from J, the junction kept 6 bases outside the gene matches. This CDR3 region has 14 residues. Germline V gene lookup returns CDR1 LNHNV and CDR2 YYDKDF (reference sequence). CDR3 coding DNA: TGTGCCACTACGGACAGGGCCGACACCGGGGAGCTGTTTCTT. Amino acids: CATTDRADTGELFL.

The table lists this clonotype with many counts. The V call is TRBV29-1, the J call TRBJ2-7; D might be TRBD1 (6 bases). Germline CDR1 is SQVTM and CDR2 is ANQGSEA. The CDR3 runs to 12 residues. V gave up 4 bases and J gave up 7 bases, with 14 bases separating them. CDR3 region: CSVVEQGWEQYF. The CDR3, as DNA: TGCAGCGTTGTCGAACAGGGTTGGGAGCAGTACTTC.

This clonotype was seen many times. CDR3 region: CASSYNSGINYGYTF. CDR3 DNA: TGTGCCAGCAGTTATAACAGCGGAATTAACTATGGCTACACCTTC. This rearrangement joins TRBV6-5 to TRBJ1-2, with D uncertain. V lost 3 bases and J 1 base, leaving 12 bases between the germline ends. This CDR3 has 15 residues. The germline V gene has CDR1 MNHEY and CDR2 SVGAGI.

The V gene is TRBV29-1, the J gene TRBJ1-3; D might be TRBD1 (5 bases). This CDR3 comprises 13 residues. Looked up from germline, CDR1 is SQVTM and CDR2 is ANQGSEA. Trimming removed 1 base at V and 8 bases at J, with 12 bases between. CDR3 amino acids: CSVEGLQGYTIYF. In nucleotides, the CDR3 is TGCAGCGTTGAAGGGTTGCAGGGATACACCATATATTTT.

This rearrangement joins TRBV12-3 or TRBV12-4 to TRBJ2-7; 10 nucleotides align to TRBD2. The end of the DNA aligns better with TRBJ2-1, so the J call may be wrong. The CDR3 extends over 14 amino acids. CDR3 sequence: CASSLQRGGDEQFF. DNA for the CDR3: TGTGCCAGCAGTTTACAGCGGGGGGGCGATGAGCAGTTCTTC.

This clonotype was detected a few times. V gene TRBV28 combines with J gene TRBJ1-3; D is uncertain. The CDR3 totals 15 residues. The V and J ends lost 1 base and 4 bases respectively, with 11 bases between them. Germline V CDR1 and CDR2: MDHEN, SYDVKM. CDR3 DNA: TGTGCCAGCAGTTTATTCGGCCCGGCCGGAAACACCATATATTTT. It specifies CASSLFGPAGNTIYF.

A word on this clonotype: Germline and junction disagree at one end, which may indicate a read error. The chain recombines TRBV10-3 with TRBJ1-4; D not certain. This CDR3 is built from 16 residues. In germline, CDR1 is ENHRY, CDR2 SYGVKD. The CDR3 spells CASSERLAGENEKLFF. Written as DNA, the CDR3 is TGTGCCAGCAGTGAACGCCTAGCGGGAGAGAATGAAAAACTGTTTTTT.

The count of this clonotype is one. A much larger clone differs from this one at a single base, so this may be a read error. V is TRBV25-1 and J is TRBJ2-2; D might be TRBD2 (5 bases). CDR3 length: 14 amino acids. Germline CDR1 MGHDK, CDR2 SYGVNS. This CDR3 reads CASSEPANTGELLF. The CDR3 bases are TGTGCCAGCAGTGAACCAGCGAACACCGGGGAGCTGCTTTTT.

The genes are TRBV28 and TRBJ2-7; D perhaps matches TRBD1 (6 bases). Per the germline V gene, CDR1 is MDHEN and CDR2 is SYDVKM. Between the trimmed V and J ends, which lost 2 bases and 0 bases, there was a span of 14 bases. CDR3 length: 16 amino acids. The CDR3 here is CASSLGDTFGSYEQYF. The DNA for the CDR3 is TGTGCCAGCAGTTTAGGGGACACCTTCGGCTCCTACGAGCAGTACTTC.

V gene TRBV6-1 combines with J gene TRBJ1-5, with TRBD1 identical over 8 bases. Germline CDR1 and CDR2: MNHNS and SASEGT. The CDR3 has 13 amino acids. Trimming removed 4 bases from V and 6 bases from J; junction bases left unmatched: 2. The CDR3, as DNA: TGTGCCAGCAGTGGGGACAGGCTTCAGCCCCAGCATTTT. Translation: CASSGDRLQPQHF.

The rearrangement uses TRBV9 and TRBJ2-5; D remains ambiguous. Germline CDR1 SGDLS, CDR2 YYNGEE. V lost 4 bases and J lost 2, with 18 bases in between. CDR3 size: 16 residues. CDR3: CASSQDFIRRQETQYF. In DNA form, the CDR3 reads TGTGCCAGCAGCCAAGATTTTATTCGGCGGCAAGAGACCCAGTACTTC.

This clonotype showed up just once. The chain uses TRBV6-4 and TRBJ1-5; no reliable D call. The germline V and J ends were trimmed by 3 bases and 14 bases, with 17 bases remaining between them. Germline V gene data show CDR1 as MRHNA and CDR2 as SNTAGT. The CDR3 is 13 amino acids. The CDR3 loop is CASSEPIEAYEHF. For the CDR3, the DNA is TGTGCCAGCAGTGAACCAATAGAGGCCTACGAGCATTTT.

This clonotype was observed at least ten times. The J gene is TRBJ2-7, the V gene TRBV6-5; 7 nucleotides line up with TRBD1. With 7 bases clipped from V and 5 bases from J, the junction kept 11 bases outside the gene matches. This CDR3 region has 14 residues. Germline CDR1 and CDR2: MNHEY and SVGAGI. CDR3 residues: CASKFQQGRDEQYF. The CDR3 DNA reads as TGTGCCAGCAAATTCCAACAGGGGCGAGACGAGCAGTACTTC.

This chain uses TRBV7-9 with TRBJ1-5; D may be TRBD1 (5 bases). The CDR3 length is 12 residues. Germline CDR1 SEHNR, CDR2 FQNEAQ (reference sequence). Trimming shortened V by 1 base and J by 14 bases, and 12 bases separated the two germline ends. The CDR3 nucleotides are TGTGCCAGCAGCTTAGGACAGTACAATGAGCATTTT. Residues: CASSLGQYNEHF.

The sample holds a few counts of this clonotype. The gene calls are TRBV7-3 and TRBJ2-7; 8 bases map to TRBD2. Losses at the gene ends were 1 base for V and 6 bases for J; bases not matched to a gene: 2. This CDR3 comprises 13 residues. Germline assignment: CDR1 SGHTA and CDR2 FQGTGA. CDR3 nucleotide sequence: TGTGCCAGCAGCTTAAGTCTAGCGGGCGAGCAGTACTTC. Amino acid sequence: CASSLSLAGEQYF. The full variable domain, its missing parts supplied by reference TRBV7-3 and TRBJ2-7, is GAGVSQTPSNKVTEKGKYVELRCDPISGHTALYWYRQSLGQGPEFLIYFQGTGAADDSGLPNDRFFAVRPEGSVSTLKIQRTERGDSAVYLCASSLSLAGEQYFGPGTRLTVT.

In this sample, this clonotype turned up many times. J is TRBJ2-5 and V is TRBV24-1, with D tentatively TRBD1 (6 bases). Germline V gene sequence: CDR1 KGHDR, CDR2 SFDVKD. Trimming pared 1 base from V and 4 bases from J, leaving 12 bases between. The CDR3 runs 15 residues. The CDR3 DNA reads as TGTGCCACCAGTGATTTCAGGGGACGAGGAGAGACCCAGTACTTC. Amino acids: CATSDFRGRGETQYF.

To note about this clonotype: This could be a read error, since a much larger clone is one nucleotide away. The rearrangement uses TRBV12-3 or TRBV12-4 and TRBJ2-5; D perhaps matches TRBD2 (7 bases). CDR3 length: 14 amino acids. The CDR3 nucleotides are TGTGCCGGCAGCCGCACAGGGAGGGGAGAGACCCAGTACTTC. Translation: CAGSRTGRGETQYF.

This clonotype has ten or more counts. The rearrangement uses TRBV7-2 and TRBJ1-1; D gene uncertain. V dropped 1 base and J dropped 0 bases, with 9 bases sitting between them. This CDR3 is 15 amino acids long. Germline lookup yields CDR1 SGHTA and CDR2 FQGNSA. CDR3 in DNA: TGTGCCAGCAGCTTAGTCGGCAGTATGAACACTGAAGCTTTCTTT. Encoded protein: CASSLVGSMNTEAFF.

Concerning this clonotype: Compared with germline, one end of the junction differs, possibly owing to a read error. The gene calls are TRBV10-3 and TRBJ2-7; 11 bases fit TRBD2. Germline V gives CDR1 ENHRY, CDR2 SYGVKD. This CDR3 is built from 14 residues. The CDR3 sequence is CASSGTSGRPEQYF. The CDR3 coding sequence is TGTGCCAGCAGTGGAACTAGCGGGAGACCCGAGCAGTACTTC.

The gene calls are TRBV20-1 and TRBJ2-7; possibly TRBD1 for D (6 bases). Germline V gene data show CDR1 as DFQATT and CDR2 as SNEGSKA (reference sequence). The CDR3 is made up of 15 amino acids. Trimming pared 0 bases from V and 2 bases from J, leaving 14 bases between. The CDR3 sequence: CSARDPGTPPYEQYF. Written as DNA, the CDR3 is TGCAGTGCTAGAGATCCCGGGACACCTCCCTACGAGCAGTACTTC.